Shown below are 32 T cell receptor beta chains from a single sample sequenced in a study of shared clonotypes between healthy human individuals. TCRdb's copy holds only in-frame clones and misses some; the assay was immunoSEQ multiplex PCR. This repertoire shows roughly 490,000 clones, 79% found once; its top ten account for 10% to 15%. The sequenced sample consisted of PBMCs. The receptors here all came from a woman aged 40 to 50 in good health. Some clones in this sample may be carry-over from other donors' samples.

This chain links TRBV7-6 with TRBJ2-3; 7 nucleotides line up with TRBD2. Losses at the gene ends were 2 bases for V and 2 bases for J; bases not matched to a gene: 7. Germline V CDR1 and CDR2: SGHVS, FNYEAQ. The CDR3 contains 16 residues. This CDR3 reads CASSLIGRGYTDTQYF. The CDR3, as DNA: TGTGCCAGCAGCTTAATCGGGCGGGGGTACACAGATACGCAGTATTTT.

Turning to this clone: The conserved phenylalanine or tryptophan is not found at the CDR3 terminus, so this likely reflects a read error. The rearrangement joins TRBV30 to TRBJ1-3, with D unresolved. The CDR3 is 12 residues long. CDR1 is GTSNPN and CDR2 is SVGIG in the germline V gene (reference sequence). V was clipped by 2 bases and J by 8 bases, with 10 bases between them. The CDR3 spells CAWSPGPDTIYS. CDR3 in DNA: TGTGCCTGGAGTCCCGGTCCAGACACCATATATTCT.

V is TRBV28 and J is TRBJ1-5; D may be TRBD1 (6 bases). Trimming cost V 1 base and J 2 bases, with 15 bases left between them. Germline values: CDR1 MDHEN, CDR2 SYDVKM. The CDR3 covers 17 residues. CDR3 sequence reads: CASSLLGQGTGNQPQHF. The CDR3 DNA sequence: TGTGCCAGCAGTTTATTGGGTCAGGGGACGGGCAATCAGCCCCAGCATTTT.

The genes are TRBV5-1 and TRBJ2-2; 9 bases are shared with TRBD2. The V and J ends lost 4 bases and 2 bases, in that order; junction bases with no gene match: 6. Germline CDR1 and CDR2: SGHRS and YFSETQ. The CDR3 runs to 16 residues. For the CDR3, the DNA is TGCGCCAGCAGCCCCGGGACTAGCTCTAACACCGGGGAGCTGTTTTTT. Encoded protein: CASSPGTSSNTGELFF.

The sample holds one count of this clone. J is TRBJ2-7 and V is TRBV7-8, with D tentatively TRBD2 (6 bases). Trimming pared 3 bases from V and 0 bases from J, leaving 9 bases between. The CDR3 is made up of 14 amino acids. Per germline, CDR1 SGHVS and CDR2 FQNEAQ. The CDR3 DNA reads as TGTGCCAGCAGCTTCGGAGCGGGCTCCTACGAGCAGTACTTC. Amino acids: CASSFGAGSYEQYF. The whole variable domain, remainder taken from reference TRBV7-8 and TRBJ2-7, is GAGVSQSPRYKVAKRGQDVALRCDPISGHVSLFWYQQALGQGPEFLTYFQNEAQLDKSGLPSDRFFAERPEGSVSTLKIQRTQQEDSAVYLCASSFGAGSYEQYFGPGTRLTVT.

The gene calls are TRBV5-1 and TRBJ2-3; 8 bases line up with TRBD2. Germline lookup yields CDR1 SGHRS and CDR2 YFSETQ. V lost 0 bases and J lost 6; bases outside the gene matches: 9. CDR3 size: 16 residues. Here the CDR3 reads CASSLGVPGGLDTQYF. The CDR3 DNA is TGCGCCAGCAGCTTGGGGGTGCCGGGAGGGCTGGATACGCAGTATTTT.

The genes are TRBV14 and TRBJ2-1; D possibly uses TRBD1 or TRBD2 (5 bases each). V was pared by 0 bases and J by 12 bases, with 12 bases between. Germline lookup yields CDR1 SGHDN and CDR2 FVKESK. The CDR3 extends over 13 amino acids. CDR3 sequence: CASSQDLTGTQFF. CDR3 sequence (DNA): TGTGCCAGCAGCCAAGATCTAACCGGGACGCAGTTCTTC.

The CDR3 region has the DNA TGTGCCAGCAGTTTTTGGGGGGCGGAGGGCTACACCTTC. The encoded protein is CASSFWGAEGYTF. The rearrangement joins TRBV27 to TRBJ1-2; maybe TRBD1 (6 bases). Germline V gene lookup returns CDR1 MNHEY and CDR2 SMNVEV (reference sequence). With 3 bases removed from V and 8 bases from J, the gap between germline ends came to 13 bases. The CDR3 runs to 13 residues.

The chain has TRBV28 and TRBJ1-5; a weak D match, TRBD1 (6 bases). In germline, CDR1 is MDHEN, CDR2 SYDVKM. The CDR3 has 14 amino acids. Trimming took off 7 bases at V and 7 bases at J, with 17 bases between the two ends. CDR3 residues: CASNLRGGHQPQHF. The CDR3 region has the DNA TGTGCCAGCAACCTTCGCGGGGGGCACCAGCCCCAGCATTTT.

Here the CDR3 reads CASDVTSGSSSEQYF. The CDR3 nucleotides are TGTGCCAGCGACGTCACTAGCGGGAGTTCTAGCGAGCAGTACTTC. The chain is built from TRBV6-1 and TRBJ2-7; 11 bases map to TRBD2. CDR3 size: 15 residues. Trimming cost V 8 bases and J 6 bases; bases outside gene matches: 12. The germline V gene encodes CDR1 MNHNS and CDR2 SASEGT.

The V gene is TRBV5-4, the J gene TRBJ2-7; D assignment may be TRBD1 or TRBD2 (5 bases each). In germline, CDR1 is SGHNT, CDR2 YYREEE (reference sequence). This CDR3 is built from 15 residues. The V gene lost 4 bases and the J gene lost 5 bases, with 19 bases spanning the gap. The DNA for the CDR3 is TGTGCCAGCAGCCTTCGGATCGGGCGAGGGGACGAGCAGTACTTC. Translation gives CASSLRIGRGDEQYF.

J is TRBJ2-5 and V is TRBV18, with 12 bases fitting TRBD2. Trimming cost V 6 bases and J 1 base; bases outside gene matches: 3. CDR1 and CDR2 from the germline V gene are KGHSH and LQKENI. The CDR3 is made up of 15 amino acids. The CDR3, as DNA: TGTGCCAGCTCGTTGACTAGCGGGAGCCAAGAGACCCAGTACTTC. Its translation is CASSLTSGSQETQYF.

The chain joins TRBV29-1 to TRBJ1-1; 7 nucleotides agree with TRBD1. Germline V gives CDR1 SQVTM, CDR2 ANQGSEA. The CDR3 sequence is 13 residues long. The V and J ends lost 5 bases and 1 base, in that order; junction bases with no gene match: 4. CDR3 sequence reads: CSVSDRANTEAFF. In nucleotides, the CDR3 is TGCAGCGTTAGCGACAGGGCGAACACTGAAGCTTTCTTT.

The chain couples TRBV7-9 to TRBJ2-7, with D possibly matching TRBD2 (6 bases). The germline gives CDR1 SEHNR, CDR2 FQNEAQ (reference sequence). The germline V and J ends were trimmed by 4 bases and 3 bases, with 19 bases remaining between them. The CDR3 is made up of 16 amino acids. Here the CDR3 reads CASSSGLPGYHYEQYF. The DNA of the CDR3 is TGTGCCAGCAGCTCGGGACTCCCCGGTTATCACTACGAGCAGTACTTC.

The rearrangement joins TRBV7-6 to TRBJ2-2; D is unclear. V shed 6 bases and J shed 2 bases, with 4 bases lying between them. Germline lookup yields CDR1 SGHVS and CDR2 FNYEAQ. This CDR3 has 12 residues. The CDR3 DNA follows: TGTGCCAGCAGACCAAACACCGGGGAGCTGTTTTTT. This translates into CASRPNTGELFF.

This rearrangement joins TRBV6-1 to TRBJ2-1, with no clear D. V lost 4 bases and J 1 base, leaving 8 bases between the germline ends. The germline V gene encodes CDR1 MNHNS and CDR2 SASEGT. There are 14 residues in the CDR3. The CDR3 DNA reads TGTGCCAGCAGTGGCCCTGGGTCCTACAATGAGCAGTTCTTC. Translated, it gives CASSGPGSYNEQFF.

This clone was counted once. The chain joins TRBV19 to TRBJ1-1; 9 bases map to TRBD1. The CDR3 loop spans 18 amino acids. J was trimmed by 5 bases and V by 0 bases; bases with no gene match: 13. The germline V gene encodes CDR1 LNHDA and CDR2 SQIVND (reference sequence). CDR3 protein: CASSIDFGGQGLGTEAFF. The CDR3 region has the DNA TGTGCCAGTAGTATAGATTTTGGCGGACAGGGGCTGGGAACTGAAGCTTTCTTT.

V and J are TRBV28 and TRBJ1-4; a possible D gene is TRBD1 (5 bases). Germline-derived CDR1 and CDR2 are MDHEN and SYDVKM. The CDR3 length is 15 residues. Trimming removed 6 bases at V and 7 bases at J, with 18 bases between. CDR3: CASRAWGRASEKLFF. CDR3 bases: TGTGCCAGCAGAGCCTGGGGCCGGGCAAGTGAAAAACTGTTTTTT.

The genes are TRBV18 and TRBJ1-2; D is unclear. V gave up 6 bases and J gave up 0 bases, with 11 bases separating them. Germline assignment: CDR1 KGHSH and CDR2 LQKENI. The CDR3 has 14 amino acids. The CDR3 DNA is TGTGCCAGCTCTCCGTATCCTTCTAACTATGGCTACACCTTC. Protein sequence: CASSPYPSNYGYTF.

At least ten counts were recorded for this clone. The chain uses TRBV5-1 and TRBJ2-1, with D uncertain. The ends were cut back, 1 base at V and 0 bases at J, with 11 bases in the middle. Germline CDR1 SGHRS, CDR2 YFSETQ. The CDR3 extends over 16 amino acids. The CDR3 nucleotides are TGCGCCAGCAGCTTGCCGCGCGGTGGCTCCTACAATGAGCAGTTCTTC. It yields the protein CASSLPRGGSYNEQFF. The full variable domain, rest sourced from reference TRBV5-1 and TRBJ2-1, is KAGVTQTPRYLIKTRGQQVTLSCSPISGHRSVSWYQQTPGQGLQFLFEYFSETQRNKGNFPGRFSGRQFSNSRSEMNVSTLELGDSALYLCASSLPRGGSYNEQFFGPGTRLTVL.

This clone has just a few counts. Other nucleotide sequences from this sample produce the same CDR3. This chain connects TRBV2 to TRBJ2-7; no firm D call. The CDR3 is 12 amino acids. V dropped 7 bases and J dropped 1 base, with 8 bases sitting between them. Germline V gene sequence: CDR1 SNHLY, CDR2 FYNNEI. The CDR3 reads CASTQDSYEQYF. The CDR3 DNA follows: TGTGCCAGCACGCAGGATTCCTACGAGCAGTACTTC.

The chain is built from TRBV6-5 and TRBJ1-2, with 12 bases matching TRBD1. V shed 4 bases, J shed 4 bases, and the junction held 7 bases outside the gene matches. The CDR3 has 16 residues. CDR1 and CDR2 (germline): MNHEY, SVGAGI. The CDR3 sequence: CASSFGTGGVGYGYTF. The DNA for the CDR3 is TGTGCCAGCAGTTTCGGGACAGGGGGCGTGGGCTATGGCTACACCTTC.

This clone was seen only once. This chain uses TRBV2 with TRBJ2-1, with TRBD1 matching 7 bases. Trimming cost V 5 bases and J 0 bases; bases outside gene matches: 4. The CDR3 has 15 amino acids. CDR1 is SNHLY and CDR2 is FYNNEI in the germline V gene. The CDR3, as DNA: TGTGCCAGCAGTCGACAGGGAAGCTCCTACAATGAGCAGTTCTTC. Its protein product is CASSRQGSSYNEQFF.

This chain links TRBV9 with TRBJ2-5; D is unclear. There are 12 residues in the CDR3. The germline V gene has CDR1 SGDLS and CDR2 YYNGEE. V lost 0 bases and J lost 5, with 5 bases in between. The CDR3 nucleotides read TGTGCCAGCAGCGTAGGAAGGGAGACCCAGTACTTC. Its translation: CASSVGRETQYF.

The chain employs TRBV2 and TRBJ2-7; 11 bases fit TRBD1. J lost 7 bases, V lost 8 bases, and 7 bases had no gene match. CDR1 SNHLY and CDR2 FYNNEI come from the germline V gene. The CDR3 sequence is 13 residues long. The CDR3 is CASGLGQGGEQYF. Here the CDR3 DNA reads TGTGCCAGCGGGCTGGGACAGGGGGGTGAGCAGTACTTC.

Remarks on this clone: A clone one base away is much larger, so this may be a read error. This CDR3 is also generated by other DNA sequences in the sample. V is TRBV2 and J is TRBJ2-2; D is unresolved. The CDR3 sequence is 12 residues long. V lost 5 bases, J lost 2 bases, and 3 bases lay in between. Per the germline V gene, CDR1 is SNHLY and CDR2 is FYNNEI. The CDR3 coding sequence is TGTGCCAGCAGTCTAAACACCGGGGAGCTGTTTTTT. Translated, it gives CASSLNTGELFF.

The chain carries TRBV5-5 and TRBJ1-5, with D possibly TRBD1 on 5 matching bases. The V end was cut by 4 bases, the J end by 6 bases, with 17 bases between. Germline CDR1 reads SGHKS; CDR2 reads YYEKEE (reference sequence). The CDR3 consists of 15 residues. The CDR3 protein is CASSRGDGGRQPQHF. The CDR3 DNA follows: TGTGCCAGCAGCCGAGGGGACGGCGGCCGTCAGCCCCAGCATTTT.

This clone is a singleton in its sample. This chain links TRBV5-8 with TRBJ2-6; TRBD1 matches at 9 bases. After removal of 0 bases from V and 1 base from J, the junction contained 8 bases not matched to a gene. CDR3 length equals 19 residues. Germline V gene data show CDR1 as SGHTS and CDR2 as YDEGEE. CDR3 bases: TGTGCCAGCAGCTTGGGTTGGGGACAGGGCTTGTCTGGGGCCAACGTCCTGACTTTC. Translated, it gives CASSLGWGQGLSGANVLTF.

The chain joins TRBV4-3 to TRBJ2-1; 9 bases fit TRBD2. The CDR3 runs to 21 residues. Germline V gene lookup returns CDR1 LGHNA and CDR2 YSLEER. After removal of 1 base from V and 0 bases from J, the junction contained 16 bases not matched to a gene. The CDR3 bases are TGCGCCAGCAGCCAAGGGGGACCACTAGCGGGCTACGAAAGCTCCTACAATGAGCAGTTCTTC. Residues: CASSQGGPLAGYESSYNEQFF.

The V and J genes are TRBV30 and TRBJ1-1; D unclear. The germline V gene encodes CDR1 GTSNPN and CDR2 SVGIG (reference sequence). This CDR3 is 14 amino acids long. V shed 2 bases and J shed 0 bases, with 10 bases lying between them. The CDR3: CAWSRLFLNTEAFF. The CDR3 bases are TGTGCCTGGAGTCGCCTATTCCTGAACACTGAAGCTTTCTTT.

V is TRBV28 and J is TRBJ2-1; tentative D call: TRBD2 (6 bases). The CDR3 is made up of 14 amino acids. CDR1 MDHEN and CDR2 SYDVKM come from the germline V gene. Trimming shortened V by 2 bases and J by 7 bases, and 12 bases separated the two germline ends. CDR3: CASSLPGLPNEQFF. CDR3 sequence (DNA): TGTGCCAGCAGTTTACCGGGACTTCCGAATGAGCAGTTCTTC.

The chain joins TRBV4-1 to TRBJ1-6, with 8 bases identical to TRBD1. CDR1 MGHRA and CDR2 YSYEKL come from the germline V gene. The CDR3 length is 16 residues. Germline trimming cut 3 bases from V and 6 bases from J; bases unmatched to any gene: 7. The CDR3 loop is CASSHRTGNSNSPLHF. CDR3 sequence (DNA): TGCGCCAGCAGCCACCGGACAGGGAATAGTAATTCACCCCTCCACTTT.